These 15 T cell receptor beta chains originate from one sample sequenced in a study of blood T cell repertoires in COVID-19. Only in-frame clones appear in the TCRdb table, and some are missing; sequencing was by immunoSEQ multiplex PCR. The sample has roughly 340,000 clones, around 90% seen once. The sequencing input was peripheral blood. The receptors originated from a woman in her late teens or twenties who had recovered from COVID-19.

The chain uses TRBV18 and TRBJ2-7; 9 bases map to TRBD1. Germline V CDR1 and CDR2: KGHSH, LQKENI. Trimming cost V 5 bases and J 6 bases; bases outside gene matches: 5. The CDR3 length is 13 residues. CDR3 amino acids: CASSSGQGTEQYV. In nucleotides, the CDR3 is TGTGCCAGCTCATCCGGACAGGGGACCGAGCAGTACGTC.

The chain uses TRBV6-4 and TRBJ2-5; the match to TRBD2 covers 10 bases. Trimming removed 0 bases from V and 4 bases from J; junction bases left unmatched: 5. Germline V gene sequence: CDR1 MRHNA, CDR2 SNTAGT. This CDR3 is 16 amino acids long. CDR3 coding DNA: TGTGCCAGCAGTGACTCATGGCTAGCGGGAGTAGAGACCCAGTACTTC. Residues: CASSDSWLAGVETQYF.

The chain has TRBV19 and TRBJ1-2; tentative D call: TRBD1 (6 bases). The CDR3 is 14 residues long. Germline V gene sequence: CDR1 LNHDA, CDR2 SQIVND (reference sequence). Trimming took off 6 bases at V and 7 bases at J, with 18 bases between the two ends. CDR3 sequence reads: CASSPERGAGGYTF. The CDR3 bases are TGTGCCAGTAGCCCAGAGCGGGGGGCGGGTGGCTACACCTTC.

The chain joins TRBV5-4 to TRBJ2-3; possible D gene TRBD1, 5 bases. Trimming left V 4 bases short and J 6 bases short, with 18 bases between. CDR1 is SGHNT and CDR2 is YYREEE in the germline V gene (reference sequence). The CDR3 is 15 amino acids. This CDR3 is CASSQGLPSADTQYF. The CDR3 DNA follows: TGTGCCAGCAGCCAGGGTCTCCCCAGCGCCGATACGCAGTATTTT.

CDR3 sequence reads: CASSQDGGGFQETQYF. Written as DNA, the CDR3 is TGCGCCAGCAGCCAAGATGGGGGGGGCTTCCAAGAGACCCAGTACTTC. The chain recombines TRBV4-3 with TRBJ2-5, with a possible D match to TRBD2 (7 bases). This CDR3 region has 16 residues. The germline gives CDR1 LGHNA, CDR2 YSLEER. Trimming pared 0 bases from V and 1 base from J, leaving 12 bases between.

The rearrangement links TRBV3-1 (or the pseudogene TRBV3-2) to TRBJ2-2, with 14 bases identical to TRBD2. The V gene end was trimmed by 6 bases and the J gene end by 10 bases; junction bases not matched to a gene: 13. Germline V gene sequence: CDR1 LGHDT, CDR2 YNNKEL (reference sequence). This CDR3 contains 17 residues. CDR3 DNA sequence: TGTGCCAGCAGATCGCCGGGACTAGCGGGAGTAGGCGAGGAGCTGTTTTTT. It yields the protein CASRSPGLAGVGEELFF.

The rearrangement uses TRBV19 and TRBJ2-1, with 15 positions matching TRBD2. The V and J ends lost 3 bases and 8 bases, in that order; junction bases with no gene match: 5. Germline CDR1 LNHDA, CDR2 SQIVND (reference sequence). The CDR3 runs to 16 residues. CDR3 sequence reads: CASSISGLAGGDEQFF. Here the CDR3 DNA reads TGTGCCAGTAGTATCTCCGGACTAGCGGGAGGGGATGAGCAGTTCTTC.

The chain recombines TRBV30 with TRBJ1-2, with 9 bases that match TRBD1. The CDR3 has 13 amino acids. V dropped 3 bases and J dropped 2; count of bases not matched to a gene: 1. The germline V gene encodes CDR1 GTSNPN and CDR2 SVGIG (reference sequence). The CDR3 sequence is CAWRDRGNYGYTF. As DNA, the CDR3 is TGTGCCTGGAGGGACAGGGGAAACTATGGCTACACCTTC.

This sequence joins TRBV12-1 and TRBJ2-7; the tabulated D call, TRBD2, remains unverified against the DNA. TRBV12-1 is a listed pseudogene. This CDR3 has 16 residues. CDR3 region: CASSFGGRHNMIEQYV. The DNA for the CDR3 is TGTGCCAGCAGCTTTGGCGGGAGGCATAATATGATCGAGCAGTACGTC.

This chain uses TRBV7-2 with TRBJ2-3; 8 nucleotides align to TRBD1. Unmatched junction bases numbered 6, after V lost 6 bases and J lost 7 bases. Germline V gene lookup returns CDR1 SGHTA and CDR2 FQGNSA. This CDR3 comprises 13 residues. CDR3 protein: CASSQTGANTQYF. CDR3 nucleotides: TGTGCCAGCAGTCAGACAGGGGCAAATACGCAGTATTTT.

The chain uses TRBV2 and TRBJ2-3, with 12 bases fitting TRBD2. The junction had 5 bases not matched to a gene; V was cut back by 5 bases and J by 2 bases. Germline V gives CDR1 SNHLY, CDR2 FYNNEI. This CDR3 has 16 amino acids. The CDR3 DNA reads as TGTGCCAGCAGTCAGCTAGCGGGAGGGTACACAGATACGCAGTATTTT. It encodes CASSQLAGGYTDTQYF.

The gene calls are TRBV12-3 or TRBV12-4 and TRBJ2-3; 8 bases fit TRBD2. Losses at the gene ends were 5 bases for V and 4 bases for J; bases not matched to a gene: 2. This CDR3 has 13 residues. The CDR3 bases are TGTGCCAGCAGTGAGCGGGAGTCAGATACGCAGTATTTT. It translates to CASSERESDTQYF.

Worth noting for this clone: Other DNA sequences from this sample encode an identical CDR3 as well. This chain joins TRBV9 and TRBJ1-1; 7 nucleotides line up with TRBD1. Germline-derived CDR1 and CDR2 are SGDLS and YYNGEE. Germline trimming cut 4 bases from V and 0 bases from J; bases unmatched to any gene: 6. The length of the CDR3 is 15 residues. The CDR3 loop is CASSPRTGLNTEAFF. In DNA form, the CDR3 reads TGTGCCAGCAGCCCCAGGACAGGTCTGAACACTGAAGCTTTCTTT.

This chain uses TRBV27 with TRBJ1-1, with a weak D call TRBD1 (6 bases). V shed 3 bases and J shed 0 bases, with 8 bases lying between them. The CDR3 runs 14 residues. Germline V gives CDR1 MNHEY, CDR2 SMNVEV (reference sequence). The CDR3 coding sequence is TGTGCCAGCAGTTTTGAGGGGGTGAACACTGAAGCTTTCTTT. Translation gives CASSFEGVNTEAFF.

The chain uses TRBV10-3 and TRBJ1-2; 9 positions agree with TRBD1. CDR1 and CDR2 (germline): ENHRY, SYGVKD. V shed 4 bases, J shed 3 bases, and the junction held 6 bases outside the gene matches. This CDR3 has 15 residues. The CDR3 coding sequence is TGTGCCATCAGTGGTAACAGGGGGCGCGACTATGGCTACACCTTC. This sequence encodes CAISGNRGRDYGYTF.